This T cell receptor beta chain was recorded in a study of T cells in Graves' hyperthyroidism and ophthalmopathy. Findings and limits, study-wide: Blood shared most expanded thyroid clonotypes above 0.001.

This clonotype was counted at least ten times. The antigen remains unidentified. RNA transcripts provided the source from which TCR beta CDR3 regions were amplified. Carried out on the TCR CDR3, a first-round RT-PCR used the HTBI primer set. TCRdb processed the multiplex PCR reads anew with MiXCR; each CDR3 protein has one entry. In the table there are about 350,000 distinct CDR3 sequences, approximately 18% of which are singletons. Duration under 3 months, a NOSPECS grade of at least 4, and a Clinical Activity Score of at least 3 characterized the ophthalmopathy patients. The study left out patients who had uncontrolled infection, other autoimmune disease, pregnancy or lactation. Germline loops: CDR1 MNHEY, CDR2 SVGAGI. V dropped 8 bases and J dropped 5 bases, with 15 bases sitting between them. The length of the CDR3 is 13 residues.

This TCR came from a woman aged 40 to 50 with Graves' ophthalmopathy. The specimen sequenced was blood. The V gene is TRBV6-5, the J gene TRBJ1-1, with a weak D call TRBD1 (6 bases). The DNA of the CDR3 is TGTGCCAGCGAGCGGGGGCGAGGAACTGAAGCTTTCTTT. Protein product: CASERGRGTEAFF.